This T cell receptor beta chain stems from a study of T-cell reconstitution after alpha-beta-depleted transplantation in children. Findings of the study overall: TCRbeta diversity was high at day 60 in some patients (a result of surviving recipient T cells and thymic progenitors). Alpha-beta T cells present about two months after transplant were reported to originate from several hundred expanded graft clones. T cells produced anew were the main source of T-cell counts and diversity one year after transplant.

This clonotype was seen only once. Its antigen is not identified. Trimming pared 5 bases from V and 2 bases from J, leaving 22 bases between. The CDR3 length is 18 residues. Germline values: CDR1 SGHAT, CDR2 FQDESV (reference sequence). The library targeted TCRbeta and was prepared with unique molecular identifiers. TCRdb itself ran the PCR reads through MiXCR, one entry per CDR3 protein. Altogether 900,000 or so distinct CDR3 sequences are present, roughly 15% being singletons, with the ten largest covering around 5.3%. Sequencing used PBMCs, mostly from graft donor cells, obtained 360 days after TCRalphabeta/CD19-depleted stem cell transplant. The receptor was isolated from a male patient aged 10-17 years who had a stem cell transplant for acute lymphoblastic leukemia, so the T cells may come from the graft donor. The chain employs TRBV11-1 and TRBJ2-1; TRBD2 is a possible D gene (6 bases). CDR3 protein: CASSPKPVGDFTYNEQFF. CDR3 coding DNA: TGTGCCAGCAGCCCTAAACCTGTCGGGGACTTCACCTACAATGAGCAGTTCTTC.